This section outlines one T cell receptor (beta chain) sequence together with its context. This entry belongs to a study of blood T cell repertoires in COVID-19. For the study at large: Acute and convalescent COVID-19 samples came from the United States, Italy and Spain.

The germline CDR1 and CDR2 sequences are MNHEY and SVGAGI. This CDR3 comprises 13 residues. V lost 6 bases, J lost 5 bases, and 7 bases stayed unmatched. Authors' methods: Using reference gene primer amplification, nucleated cell counts were estimated. Clones were read by immunoSEQ multiplex PCR, and TCRdb kept only the in-frame ones, dropping some. V and J calls and clone size are copied from that table; D and trimming were computed from the DNA. Of approximately 78,000 clones in the sample, over 80% were seen once. The chain uses TRBV6-5 and TRBJ2-7; TRBD1 matches at 7 bases. This receptor was identified in an elderly woman with acute or convalescent COVID-19. Specimen: peripheral blood. DNA for the CDR3: TGTGCCAGCAGGACAGGGAATATCGACGAGCAGTACTTC. Its protein product is CASRTGNIDEQYF.